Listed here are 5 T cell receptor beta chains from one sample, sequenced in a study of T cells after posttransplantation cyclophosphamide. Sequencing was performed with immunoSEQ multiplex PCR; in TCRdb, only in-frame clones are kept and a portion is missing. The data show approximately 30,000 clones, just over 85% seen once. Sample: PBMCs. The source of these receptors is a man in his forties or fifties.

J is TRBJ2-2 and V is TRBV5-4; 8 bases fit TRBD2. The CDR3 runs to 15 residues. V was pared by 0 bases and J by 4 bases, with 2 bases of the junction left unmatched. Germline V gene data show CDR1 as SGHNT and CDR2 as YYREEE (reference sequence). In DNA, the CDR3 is TGTGCCAGCAGCTTGGCCGGGACTAGCACCGGGGAGCTGTTTTTT. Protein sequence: CASSLAGTSTGELFF.

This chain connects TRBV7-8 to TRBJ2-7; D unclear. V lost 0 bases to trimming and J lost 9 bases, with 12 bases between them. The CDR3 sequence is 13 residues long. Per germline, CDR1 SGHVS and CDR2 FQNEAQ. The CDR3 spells CASSLASPGRQYF. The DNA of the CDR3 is TGTGCCAGCAGCTTAGCGTCGCCGGGTAGGCAGTACTTC.

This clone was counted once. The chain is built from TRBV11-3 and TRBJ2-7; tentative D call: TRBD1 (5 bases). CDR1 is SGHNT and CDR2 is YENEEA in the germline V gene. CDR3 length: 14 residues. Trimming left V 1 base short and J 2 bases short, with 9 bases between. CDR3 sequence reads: CASSLAWGTYEQYF. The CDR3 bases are TGTGCCAGCAGCTTAGCTTGGGGCACCTACGAGCAGTACTTC.

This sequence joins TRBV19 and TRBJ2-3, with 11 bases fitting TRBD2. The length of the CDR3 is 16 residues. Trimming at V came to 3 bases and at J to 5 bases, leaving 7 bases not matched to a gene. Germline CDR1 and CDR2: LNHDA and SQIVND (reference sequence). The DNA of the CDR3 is TGTGCCAGTAGTATCGGATTAGCGGGAGGGCAAGATACGCAGTATTTT. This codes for CASSIGLAGGQDTQYF.

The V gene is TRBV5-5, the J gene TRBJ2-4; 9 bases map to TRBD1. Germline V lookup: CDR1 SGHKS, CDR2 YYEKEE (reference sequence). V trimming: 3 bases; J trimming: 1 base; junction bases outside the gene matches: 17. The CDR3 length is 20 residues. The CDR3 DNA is TGTGCCAGCAGCTCATGGGGGGGACAGGGTCTTGTGTACGCCAAAAACATTCAGTACTTC. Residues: CASSSWGGQGLVYAKNIQYF. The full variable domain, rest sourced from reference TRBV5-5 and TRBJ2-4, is DAGVTQSPTHLIKTRGQQVTLRCSPISGHKSVSWYQQVLGQGPQFIFQYYEKEERGRGNFPDRFSARQFPNYSSELNVNALLLGDSALYLCASSSWGGQGLVYAKNIQYFGAGTRLSVL.